The 9 T cell receptor beta chains below come from one sample, sequenced in a study of CD8+CD57+ T cells in acquired aplastic anemia. CDR3 and TCR beta VDJ profiling relied on a genomic DNA template. TCRdb independently ran MiXCR on the reads; one entry per CDR3 protein. The sample carries about 190,000 distinct CDR3 sequences, around half recorded once. All patients picked for sequencing had shown, by flow cytometry, an expansion of CD8+CD57+ cells. Sequences were obtained from sorted CD4+, CD8+, or CD8+CD57+ T cells (not recorded which) from PBMCs. These receptors came from a human donor with aplastic anemia.

The genes are TRBV7-8 and TRBJ2-7, with D unresolved. V was pared by 5 bases and J by 5 bases, with 10 bases between. The CDR3 spans 12 residues. Germline values: CDR1 SGHVS, CDR2 FQNEAQ. The CDR3 DNA reads as TGTGCCAGCAGCCGCCCTGGAAACGAGCAGTACTTC. This gives the protein CASSRPGNEQYF.

Ten or more counts support this clonotype. CDR3 in amino acids: CSVAPHPYEQYF. The DNA for the CDR3 is TGCAGCGTTGCCCCTCACCCTTACGAGCAGTACTTC. The V call is TRBV29-1, the J call TRBJ2-7; D not resolved. The CDR3 spans 12 residues. V shed 4 bases and J shed 4 bases, with 11 bases lying between them. Germline loops: CDR1 SQVTM, CDR2 ANQGSEA.

This chain uses TRBV19 with TRBJ2-6; D call uncertain. In germline, CDR1 is LNHDA, CDR2 SQIVND (reference sequence). This CDR3 has 14 residues. V lost 7 bases and J lost 1, with 8 bases in between. The CDR3 reads CASIDQSGANVLTF. CDR3 in DNA: TGTGCCAGTATCGACCAATCTGGGGCCAACGTCCTGACTTTC.

The chain recombines TRBV19 with TRBJ1-1; 7 nucleotides agree with TRBD1. CDR1 is LNHDA and CDR2 is SQIVND in the germline V gene (reference sequence). V lost 4 bases and J lost 10; bases outside the gene matches: 12. This CDR3 region has 14 residues. CDR3 in DNA: TGTGCCAGTAGTACACAGGGGCAGGAGTTCGGAGCTTTCTTT. It codes for CASSTQGQEFGAFF.

This clonotype was recorded many times. The V and J genes are TRBV5-6 and TRBJ2-7; weak D call: TRBD1 (5 bases). The V gene's germline CDR1 is SGHDT and CDR2 YYEEEE. This CDR3 spans 12 amino acids. V was cut by 4 bases and J by 2 bases, with 7 bases left in between. CDR3 nucleotides: TGTGCCAGCAGCACGGACACCTACGAGCAGTACTTC. It is translated as CASSTDTYEQYF.

This rearrangement joins TRBV20-1 to TRBJ1-3; D remains ambiguous. V gave up 3 bases and J gave up 4 bases, with 13 bases separating them. Germline CDR1 reads DFQATT; CDR2 reads SNEGSKA (reference sequence). The CDR3 sequence is 14 residues long. The DNA for the CDR3 is TGCAGTGCTAGTAATCCCGGCAGGGGAAACACCATATATTTT. Its translation is CSASNPGRGNTIYF.

J is TRBJ2-3 and V is TRBV3-1; maybe TRBD1 (5 bases). Germline V gene sequence: CDR1 LGHDT, CDR2 YNNKEL (reference sequence). The CDR3 runs 14 residues. V was pared by 4 bases and J by 2 bases, with 10 bases between. The CDR3 sequence: CASSLRVITDTQYF. The CDR3 bases are TGTGCCAGCAGCCTCAGGGTAATCACAGATACGCAGTATTTT.

This clonotype came up many times. The chain uses TRBV5-1 and TRBJ1-2; D is unresolved. The CDR3 length is 16 residues. V was trimmed by 4 bases and J by 4 bases, leaving 20 bases between them. Germline CDR1 is SGHRS and CDR2 is YFSETQ. CDR3: CASSLGGGSRVYGYTF. The CDR3, as DNA: TGCGCCAGCAGCCTCGGAGGAGGCAGCAGAGTCTATGGCTACACCTTC.

The CDR3 is CSARPAGETQYF. CDR3 bases: TGCAGCGCACGGCCTGCAGGGGAGACCCAGTACTTC. V gene TRBV29-1 combines with J gene TRBJ2-5, with a tentative D call TRBD1 (5 bases). The CDR3 length is 12 residues. Germline V lookup: CDR1 SQVTM, CDR2 ANQGSEA. The germline V and J ends were trimmed by 7 bases and 5 bases, with 14 bases remaining between them.